What follows describes a single TCR beta chain. Its specificity is not known. The sample is drawn from a study of cytotoxic CD8 clonotypes in ibrutinib-treated CLL. The study, taken as a whole, reports: Starting clonality was above that of age-matched healthy donors and tracked circulating CD8+ T-cell counts. Progressing and sustained-remission patients had different sampling times.

The planned depth of sequencing spanned 1 in 200,000 to 1 in 1 million T cells. TCRdb keeps only in-frame clones here, not all; method: immunoSEQ multiplex PCR. In the table there are 160,000 or so clones, 81% of which are singletons. CDR1 LGHNA and CDR2 YNFKEQ come from the germline V gene. The V end was cut by 0 bases, the J end by 1 base, with 8 bases between. The CDR3 is 15 amino acids. The sequence was obtained from a human donor with chronic lymphocytic leukemia. The V gene is TRBV4-2, the J gene TRBJ2-3; D gene uncertain. The sample consisted of PBMCs, taken after 12 months of ibrutinib treatment. CDR3 bases: TGTGCCAGCAGCCAAGATGGCTTTCGCACAGATACGCAGTATTTT. It yields the protein CASSQDGFRTDTQYF.